This T cell receptor (beta chain) was sequenced for a study of blood T cells in healthy people across ages. Trimming removed 2 bases at V and 3 bases at J, with 13 bases between. This CDR3 contains 15 residues. General study findings and limits: Observed TCR beta diversity per million T cells went down as age went up. This fall followed a roughly linear course with age.

This clonotype has more than one count but fewer than ten. Antigen unknown. The authors ran a second PCR of roughly 6 to 12 cycles using a sample-barcoded 5' primer and a J-beta primer mix. Through a template-switch adaptor with 12 random nucleotides, each cDNA molecule received a tag. From each sample, at least 2.5 million paired-end reads containing CDR3 were obtained. From the 5' RACE reads, TCRdb called clonotypes with MiXCR, one entry per CDR3 protein. The table shows under 2,000,000 distinct CDR3 sequences, with just under 50% occurring only once. The specimen sequenced was blood. This chain links TRBV12-3 or TRBV12-4 with TRBJ2-5; possibly TRBD2 for D (7 bases). This clonotype was sampled from a middle-aged woman in good health. The CDR3 DNA reads as TGTGCCAGCAGTTTACGGGGGGCGGGCAAAGAGACCCAGTACTTC. Amino acids: CASSLRGAGKETQYF.